This T cell receptor beta chain is from a study of blood T cell repertoires in COVID-19. Overall study context: Specimens from acute and convalescent COVID-19 originated in the United States, Italy and Spain.

V gave up 3 bases and J gave up 4 bases, with 10 bases separating them. Germline values: CDR1 SGHDN, CDR2 FVKESK. The CDR3 contains 14 residues. Seattle's cohort entered during active infection and was followed longitudinally. Sequenced by immunoSEQ multiplex PCR; TCRdb stores in-frame clones only, minus some. The table has a few hundred thousand clones, about 87% seen once. The source material was peripheral blood. The V and J genes are TRBV14 and TRBJ1-3; maybe TRBD1 (5 bases). The TCR comes from a woman aged 50 to 60 with COVID-19, enrolled during active disease. For the CDR3, the DNA is TGTGCCAGCAGCCACAGGGTGCAGGGAAACACCATATATTTT. This gives the protein CASSHRVQGNTIYF.